The 3 T cell receptor beta chains presented below share a single source sample, sequenced in a study of CD8+ T cells in alopecia areata. The sample's treatment: oral pan-JAK inhibitor, 5-10 mg twice daily. Isolated RNA was reverse transcribed into cDNA used as the sequencing template. TCRdb keeps only in-frame clones here, not all; method: immunoSEQ multiplex PCR. The sample has some 200,000 clones, about three fifths seen once. Sequencing used CD4+ T cells sorted from blood, obtained at week 24, from a patient treated with tofacitinib. Receptors originate from a human donor with alopecia areata.

V and J are TRBV6-6 and TRBJ2-5, with TRBD2 identical over 8 bases. Germline loops: CDR1 MNHNY, CDR2 SVGAGI (reference sequence). Unmatched junction bases numbered 0, after V lost 6 bases and J lost 3 bases. The CDR3 runs to 12 residues. The DNA for the CDR3 is TGTGCCAGCAGGACTAGCGAAGAGACCCAGTACTTC. Residues: CASRTSEETQYF.

The rearrangement joins TRBV25-1 to TRBJ1-1; D remains ambiguous. Germline V gene data show CDR1 as MGHDK and CDR2 as SYGVNS. V lost 7 bases to trimming and J lost 0 bases, with 12 bases between them. The CDR3 totals 14 residues. The CDR3, as DNA: TGTGCCAGCACGTCATGGTCAGTGAACACTGAAGCTTTCTTT. It codes for CASTSWSVNTEAFF. Combining the CDR3 with reference TRBV25-1 and TRBJ1-1 gives the whole variable domain EADIYQTPRYLVIGTGKKITLECSQTMGHDKMYWYQQDPGMELHLIHYSYGVNSTEKGDLSSESTVSRIRTEHFPLTLESARPSHTSQYLCASTSWSVNTEAFFGQGTRLTVV.

A few counts support this clone. This chain links TRBV7-9 with TRBJ2-3; 10 nucleotides align to TRBD2. The CDR3 runs to 14 residues. Germline V gene sequence: CDR1 SEHNR, CDR2 FQNEAQ (reference sequence). Losses at the gene ends were 8 bases for V and 2 bases for J; bases not matched to a gene: 4. The CDR3 loop is CASCLAGDTDTQYF. In nucleotides, the CDR3 is TGTGCCAGCTGTCTAGCGGGAGACACAGATACGCAGTATTTT.